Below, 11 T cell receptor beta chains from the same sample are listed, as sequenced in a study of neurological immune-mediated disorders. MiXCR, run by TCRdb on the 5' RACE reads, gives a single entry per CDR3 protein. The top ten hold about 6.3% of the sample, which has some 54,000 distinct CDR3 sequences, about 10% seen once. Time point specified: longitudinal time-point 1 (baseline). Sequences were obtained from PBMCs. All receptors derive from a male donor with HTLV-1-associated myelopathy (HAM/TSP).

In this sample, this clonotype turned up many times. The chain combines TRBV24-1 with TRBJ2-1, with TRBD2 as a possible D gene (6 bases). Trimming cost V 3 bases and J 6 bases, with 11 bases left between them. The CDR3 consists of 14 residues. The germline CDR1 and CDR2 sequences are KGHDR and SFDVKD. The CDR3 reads CATSDGGVANEQFF. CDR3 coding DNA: TGTGCCACCAGTGATGGAGGGGTGGCCAATGAGCAGTTCTTC.

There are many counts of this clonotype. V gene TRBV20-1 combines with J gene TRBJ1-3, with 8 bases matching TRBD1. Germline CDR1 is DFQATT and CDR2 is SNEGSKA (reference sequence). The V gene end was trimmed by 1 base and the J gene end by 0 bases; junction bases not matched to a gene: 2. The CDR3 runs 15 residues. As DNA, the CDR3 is TGCAGTGCTAGAGTGGACAGGGCCTCTGGAAACACCATATATTTT. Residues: CSARVDRASGNTIYF.

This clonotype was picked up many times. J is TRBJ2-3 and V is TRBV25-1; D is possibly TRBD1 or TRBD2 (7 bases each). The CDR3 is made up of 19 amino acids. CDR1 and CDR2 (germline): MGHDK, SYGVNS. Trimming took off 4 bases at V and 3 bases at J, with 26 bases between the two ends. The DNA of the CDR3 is TGTGCCAGCAGTGGGTGGTGGGAGGGGGCCTCTAGAAAAACAGATACGCAGTATTTT. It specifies CASSGWWEGASRKTDTQYF.

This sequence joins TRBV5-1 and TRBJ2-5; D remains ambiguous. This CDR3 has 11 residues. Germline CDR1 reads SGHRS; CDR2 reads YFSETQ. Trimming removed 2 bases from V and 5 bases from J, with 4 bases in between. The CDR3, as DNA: TGCGCCAGCAGCTTATCGGAGACCCAGTACTTC. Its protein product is CASSLSETQYF.

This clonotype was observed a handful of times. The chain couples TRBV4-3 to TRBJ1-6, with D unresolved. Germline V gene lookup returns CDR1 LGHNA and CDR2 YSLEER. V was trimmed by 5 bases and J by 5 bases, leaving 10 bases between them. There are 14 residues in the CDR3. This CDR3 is CASSAGRNNSPLHF. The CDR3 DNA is TGCGCCAGCAGCGCCGGACGGAATAATTCACCCCTCCACTTT.

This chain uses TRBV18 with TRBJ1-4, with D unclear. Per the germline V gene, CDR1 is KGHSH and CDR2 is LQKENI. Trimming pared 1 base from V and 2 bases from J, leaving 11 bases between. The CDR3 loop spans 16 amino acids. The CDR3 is CASSPLGASTNEKLFF. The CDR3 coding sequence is TGTGCCAGCTCACCACTTGGAGCGTCGACTAATGAAAAACTGTTTTTT. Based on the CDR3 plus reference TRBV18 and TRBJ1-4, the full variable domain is NAGVMQNPRHLVRRRGQEARLRCSPMKGHSHVYWYRQLPEEGLKFMVYLQKENIIDESGMPKERFSAEFPKEGPSILRIQQVVRGDSAAYFCASSPLGASTNEKLFFGSGTQLSVL.

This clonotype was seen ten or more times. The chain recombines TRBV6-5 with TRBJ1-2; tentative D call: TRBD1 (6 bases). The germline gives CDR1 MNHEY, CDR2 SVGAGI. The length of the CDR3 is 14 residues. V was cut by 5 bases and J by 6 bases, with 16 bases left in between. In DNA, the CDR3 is TGTGCCAGCAGTGAGGGCAGGGGCACACATGGCTACACCTTC. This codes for CASSEGRGTHGYTF.

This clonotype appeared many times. This CDR3 is CASSVVSQGNEKLFF. The CDR3 DNA reads TGTGCCAGCAGCGTAGTGTCGCAGGGTAATGAAAAACTGTTTTTT. The chain is built from TRBV9 and TRBJ1-4; TRBD1 is a possible D gene (5 bases). The length of the CDR3 is 15 residues. V shed 0 bases and J shed 4 bases, with 10 bases lying between them. Germline values: CDR1 SGDLS, CDR2 YYNGEE.

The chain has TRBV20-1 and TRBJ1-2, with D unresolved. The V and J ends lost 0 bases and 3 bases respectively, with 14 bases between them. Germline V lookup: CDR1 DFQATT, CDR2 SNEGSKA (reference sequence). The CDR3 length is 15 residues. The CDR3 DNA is TGCAGTGCTAGAGATCCTGCACGGGCCGACTATGGCTACACCTTC. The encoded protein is CSARDPARADYGYTF.

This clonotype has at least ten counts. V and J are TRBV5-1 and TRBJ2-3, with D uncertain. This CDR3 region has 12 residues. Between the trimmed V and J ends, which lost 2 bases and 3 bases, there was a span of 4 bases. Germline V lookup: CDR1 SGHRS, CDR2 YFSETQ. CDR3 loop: CASSFGTDTQYF. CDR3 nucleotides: TGCGCCAGCAGCTTTGGGACAGATACGCAGTATTTT. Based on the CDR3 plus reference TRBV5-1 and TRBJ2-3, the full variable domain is KAGVTQTPRYLIKTRGQQVTLSCSPISGHRSVSWYQQTPGQGLQFLFEYFSETQRNKGNFPGRFSGRQFSNSRSEMNVSTLELGDSALYLCASSFGTDTQYFGPGTRLTVL.

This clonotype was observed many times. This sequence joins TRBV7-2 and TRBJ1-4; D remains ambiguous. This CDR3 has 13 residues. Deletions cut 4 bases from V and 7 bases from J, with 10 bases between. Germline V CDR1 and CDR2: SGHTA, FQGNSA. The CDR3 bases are TGTGCCAGCAGCTACAAAGATAGTGAAAAACTGTTTTTT. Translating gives CASSYKDSEKLFF.